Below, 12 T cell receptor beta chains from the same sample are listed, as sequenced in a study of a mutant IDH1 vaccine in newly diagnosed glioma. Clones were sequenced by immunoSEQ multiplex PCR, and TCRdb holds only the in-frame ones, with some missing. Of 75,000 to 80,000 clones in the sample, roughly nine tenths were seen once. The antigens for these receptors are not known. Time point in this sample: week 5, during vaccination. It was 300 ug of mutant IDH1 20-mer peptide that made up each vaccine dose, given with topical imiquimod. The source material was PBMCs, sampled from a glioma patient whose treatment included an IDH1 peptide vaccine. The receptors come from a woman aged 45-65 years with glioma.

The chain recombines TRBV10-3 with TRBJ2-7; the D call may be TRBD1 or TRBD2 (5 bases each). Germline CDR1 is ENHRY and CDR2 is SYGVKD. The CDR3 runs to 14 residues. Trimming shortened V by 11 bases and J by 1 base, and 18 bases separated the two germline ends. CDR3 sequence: CASYEGRTSYEQYF. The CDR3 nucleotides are TGTGCCTCCTACGAGGGGAGAACTTCCTACGAGCAGTACTTC.

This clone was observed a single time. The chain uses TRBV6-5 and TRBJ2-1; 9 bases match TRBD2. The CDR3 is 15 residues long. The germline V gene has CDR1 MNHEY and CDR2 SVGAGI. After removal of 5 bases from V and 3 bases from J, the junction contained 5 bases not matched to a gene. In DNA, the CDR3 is TGTGCCAGCAGTCCTAGCGGGATAGTCTACAATGAGCAGTTCTTC. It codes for CASSPSGIVYNEQFF.

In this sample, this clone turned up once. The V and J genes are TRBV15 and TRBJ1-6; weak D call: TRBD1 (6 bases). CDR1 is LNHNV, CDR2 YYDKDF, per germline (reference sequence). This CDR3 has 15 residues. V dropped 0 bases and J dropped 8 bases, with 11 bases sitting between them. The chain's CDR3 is CATSRDRSGDSPLHF. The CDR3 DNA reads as TGTGCCACCAGCAGAGATCGTTCAGGGGATTCACCCCTCCACTTT.

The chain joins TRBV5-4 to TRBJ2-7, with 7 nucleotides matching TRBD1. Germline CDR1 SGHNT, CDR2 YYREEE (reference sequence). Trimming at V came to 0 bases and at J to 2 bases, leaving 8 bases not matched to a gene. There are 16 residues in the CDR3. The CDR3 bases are TGTGCCAGCAGCTTGGCCTTAGGGGGCCCGACCTACGAGCAGTACTTC. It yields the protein CASSLALGGPTYEQYF.

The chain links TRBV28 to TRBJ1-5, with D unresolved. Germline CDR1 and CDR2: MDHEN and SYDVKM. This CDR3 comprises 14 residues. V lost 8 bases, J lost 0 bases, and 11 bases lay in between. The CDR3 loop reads CASVWTSSNQPQHF. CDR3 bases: TGTGCCAGCGTATGGACGTCTAGCAATCAGCCCCAGCATTTT.

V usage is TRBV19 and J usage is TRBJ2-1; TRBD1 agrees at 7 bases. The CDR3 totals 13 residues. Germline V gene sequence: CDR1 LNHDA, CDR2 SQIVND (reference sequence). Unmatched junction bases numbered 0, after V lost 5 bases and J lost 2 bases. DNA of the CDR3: TGTGCCAGTAGTGGGACAGCCTACAATGAGCAGTTCTTC. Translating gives CASSGTAYNEQFF.

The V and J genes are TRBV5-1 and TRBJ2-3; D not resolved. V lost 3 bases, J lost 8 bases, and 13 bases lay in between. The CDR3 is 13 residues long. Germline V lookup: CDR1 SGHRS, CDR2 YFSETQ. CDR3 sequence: CASSSPSGPTQYF. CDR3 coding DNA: TGCGCCAGCAGCTCCCCCTCCGGGCCTACGCAGTATTTT.

The CDR3 is CASSLWASGRNEQFF. The DNA for the CDR3 is TGTGCCAGCAGTTTATGGGCTAGCGGGAGGAATGAGCAGTTCTTC. The rearrangement uses TRBV27 and TRBJ2-1; the match to TRBD2 covers 11 bases. V was clipped by 1 base and J by 7 bases; unmatched bases: 3. CDR3 length: 15 residues. Germline CDR1 MNHEY, CDR2 SMNVEV (reference sequence).

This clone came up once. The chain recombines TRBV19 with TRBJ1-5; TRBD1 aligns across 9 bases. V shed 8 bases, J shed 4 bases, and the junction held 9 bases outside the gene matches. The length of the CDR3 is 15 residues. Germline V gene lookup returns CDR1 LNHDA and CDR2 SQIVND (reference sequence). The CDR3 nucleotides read TGTGCCAGTCAAAAAGGGACAGGGAAGAATCAGCCCCAGCATTTT. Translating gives CASQKGTGKNQPQHF. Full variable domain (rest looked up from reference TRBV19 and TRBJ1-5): DGGITQSPKYLFRKEGQNVTLSCEQNLNHDAMYWYRQDPGQGLRLIYYSQIVNDFQKGDIAEGYSVSREKKESFPLTVTSAQKNPTAFYLCASQKGTGKNQPQHFGDGTRLSIL.

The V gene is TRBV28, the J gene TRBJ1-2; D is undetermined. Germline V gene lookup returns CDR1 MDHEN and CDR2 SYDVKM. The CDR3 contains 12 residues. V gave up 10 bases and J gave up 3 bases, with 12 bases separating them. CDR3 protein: CAIPAADYGYTF. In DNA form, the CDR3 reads TGTGCCATCCCGGCGGCAGACTATGGCTACACCTTC.

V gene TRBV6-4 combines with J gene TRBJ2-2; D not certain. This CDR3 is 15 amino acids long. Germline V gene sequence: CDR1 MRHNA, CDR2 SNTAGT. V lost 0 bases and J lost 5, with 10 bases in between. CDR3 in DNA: TGTGCCAGCAGTGACTCTGCTGGTGTAACCGGGGAGCTGTTTTTT. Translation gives CASSDSAGVTGELFF.

The CDR3 sequence: CASSLVRLQETQYF. CDR3 DNA: TGTGCCAGCAGCTTAGTCAGACTACAAGAGACCCAGTACTTC. The chain has TRBV7-9 and TRBJ2-5; D is perhaps TRBD2 (5 bases). The germline V and J ends were trimmed by 1 base and 2 bases, with 8 bases remaining between them. The germline V gene encodes CDR1 SEHNR and CDR2 FQNEAQ (reference sequence). This CDR3 is built from 14 residues.